The rows below give T cell receptor beta chains drawn from one sample of a study of response to subunit inactivated influenza vaccine. TCRdb reanalysed the RT-PCR reads using MiXCR and keeps one entry per CDR3 protein. The table includes more than 450,000 distinct CDR3 sequences, 10% to 15% detected once. The source was PBMCs from blood, collected on the day of vaccination. These receptors were collected from a man aged 45-65 years who received an inactivated influenza vaccine. Each CDR3 is given with its conserved first and last residue. A D gene is named only where the DNA matches it firmly. Clone size appears in some rows only: once, few, many, or a class for an expanded clone.

J	V	D	size	CDR3	DNA
TRBJ2-7	TRBV18	-	-	CASSPPVGNEQYF	TGTGCCAGCTCACCACCGGTCGGAAACGAGCAGTACTTC
TRBJ1-2	TRBV7-9	TRBD1	few	CASSLRGQGRARTF	TGTGCCAGCAGCTTAAGGGGACAGGGGAGAGCCCGCACCTTC
TRBJ1-2	TRBV7-9	TRBD1	few	CASSPREGARGYTF	TGTGCCAGCAGCCCGAGGGAGGGGGCGCGCGGCTACACCTTC
TRBJ2-3	TRBV5-1	TRBD1	many	CASSRDRVVDTQYF	TGCGCCAGCAGCCGTGACAGGGTTGTAGATACGCAGTATTTT
TRBJ1-1	TRBV5-1	TRBD1	-	CASSSTGTGGFGTEAFF	TGCGCCAGCAGCTCTACCGGGACAGGGGGCTTCGGCACTGAAGCTTTCTTT
TRBJ1-2	TRBV28	-	-	CASGLYGLGGVEANGYTF	TGTGCCAGCGGTTTATACGGGCTGGGGGGGGTCGAAGCAAATGGCTACACCTTC
TRBJ2-5	TRBV20-1	-	few	CSAKVGGETQYF	TGCAGTGCTAAAGTTGGGGGAGAGACCCAGTACTTC
TRBJ2-7	TRBV29-1	TRBD1	few	CSVVRDRGEEQYF	TGCAGCGTTGTACGGGACAGGGGTGAGGAGCAGTACTTC
TRBJ2-1	TRBV3-1	-	many	CASSPNLQLPTNEQFF	TGTGCCAGCAGCCCAAACCTCCAGCTTCCTACGAATGAGCAGTTCTTC
TRBJ2-5	TRBV20-1	-	-	CSARVGGGTQYF	TGCAGTGCTAGAGTCGGGGGTGGGACCCAGTACTTC
TRBJ2-1	TRBV5-1	TRBD1	few	CASSLGGQSYEQFF	TGCGCCAGCAGCTTGGGGGGACAGTCCTATGAGCAGTTCTTC
TRBJ2-5	TRBV28	TRBD1	-	CASRPRTGGTGTQYF	TGTGCCAGCAGACCCCGGACAGGGGGAACGGGGACCCAGTACTTC
TRBJ1-4	TRBV11-2	-	many	CASRGTFNEKLFF	TGTGCCAGCAGAGGGACCTTTAATGAAAAACTGTTTTTT
TRBJ2-5	TRBV3-1	-	few	CASSQETNRETQYF	TGTGCCAGCAGCCAAGAGACCAATAGAGAGACCCAGTACTTC